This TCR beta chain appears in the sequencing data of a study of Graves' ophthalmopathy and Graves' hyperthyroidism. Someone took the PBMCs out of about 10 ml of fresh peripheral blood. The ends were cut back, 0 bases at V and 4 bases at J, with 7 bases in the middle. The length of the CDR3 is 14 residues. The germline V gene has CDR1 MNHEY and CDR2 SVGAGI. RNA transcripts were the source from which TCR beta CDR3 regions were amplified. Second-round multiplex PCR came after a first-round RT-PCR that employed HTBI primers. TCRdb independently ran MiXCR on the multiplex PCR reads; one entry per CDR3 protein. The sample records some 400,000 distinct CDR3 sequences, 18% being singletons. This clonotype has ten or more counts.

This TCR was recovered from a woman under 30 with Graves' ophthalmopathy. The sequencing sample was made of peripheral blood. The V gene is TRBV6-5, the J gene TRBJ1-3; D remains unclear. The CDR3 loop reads CASSYSGPGNTIYF. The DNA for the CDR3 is TGTGCCAGCAGTTACTCGGGTCCGGGAAACACCATATATTTT.